These T cell receptor beta chains were read from a single sample in a study of T cell clonotyping in hematopoietic cell transplantation. Sequencing used immunoSEQ multiplex PCR; TCRdb keeps in-frame clones, though not all of them. The sample consists of approximately 5,400 clones, roughly 79% of them appearing once. The source material was peripheral blood mononuclear cells, sampled 100 days after allogeneic stem cell transplant. The receptor set was obtained from a male patient aged 60 to 75 who had an allogeneic stem cell transplant, so T cells may come from the graft donor. Some clones in this sample may be carry-over from other donors' samples. The CDR3 runs from the conserved cysteine through the conserved F or W. A D gene is named only where the DNA matches it firmly. Size is stated for part of the rows, as once, few or many counts, or as a class when the clone is expanded.

d_gene: TRBD2
v_gene: TRBV5-4
j_gene: TRBJ2-7
abundance: NA
CDR3nt: TGTGCCAGCAGCTCGGGAGGCAACGAGCAGTACTTC
CDR3aa: CASSSGGNEQYF

d_gene: NA
v_gene: TRBV6-5
j_gene: TRBJ2-7
abundance: few
CDR3nt: TGTGCCAGCAGTTACTCGGATGCTAGTTCCTACGAGCAGTACTTC
CDR3aa: CASSYSDASSYEQYF

d_gene: NA
v_gene: TRBV12-5
j_gene: TRBJ2-5
abundance: NA
CDR3nt: TGTGCTAGTGGTACAGGGATCCAAGAGACCCAGTACTTC
CDR3aa: CASGTGIQETQYF

d_gene: NA
v_gene: TRBV13
j_gene: TRBJ2-7
abundance: NA
CDR3nt: TGTGCCAGCAGCCTAAACACTCCAGGGGCTAGTAGTTACGAGCAGTACTTC
CDR3aa: CASSLNTPGASSYEQYF

d_gene: TRBD2
v_gene: TRBV10-3
j_gene: TRBJ2-1
abundance: large
CDR3nt: TGTGCCATCAGTGATAAAGGGACTAGCCAATTCTACAATGAGCAGTTCTTC
CDR3aa: CAISDKGTSQFYNEQFF

d_gene: NA
v_gene: TRBV10-3
j_gene: TRBJ1-1
abundance: NA
CDR3nt: TGTGCCATCAGCGCTACGGAGGGAATTATCCGCACTGAAGCTTTCTTT
CDR3aa: CAISATEGIIRTEAFF

d_gene: NA
v_gene: TRBV27
j_gene: TRBJ1-4
abundance: NA
CDR3nt: TGTGCCAGCAGTCCGCTCGGGGGGGCGAGACATACTGAAAAACTGTTTTTT
CDR3aa: CASSPLGGARHTEKLFF

d_gene: TRBD2
v_gene: TRBV30
j_gene: TRBJ2-7
abundance: NA
CDR3nt: TGTGCCTGGAGCGTCCCGGGACTTGTAGCGGGAGAGGAGGCCAGCTACGAGCAGTACTTC
CDR3aa: CAWSVPGLVAGEEASYEQYF

d_gene: NA
v_gene: TRBV5-1
j_gene: TRBJ1-2
abundance: NA
CDR3nt: TGCGCCAGCCAACAGGGAGGAGGGTTCGGCTATGGCTACACCTTC
CDR3aa: CASQQGGGFGYGYTF

d_gene: NA
v_gene: TRBV28
j_gene: TRBJ1-1
abundance: NA
CDR3nt: TGTGCCAGCAGTTCCCCAGGGAGGAACACTGAAGCTTTCTTT
CDR3aa: CASSSPGRNTEAFF

d_gene: NA
v_gene: TRBV15
j_gene: TRBJ2-1
abundance: NA
CDR3nt: TGTGCCACCAGCAGAGGCCCAGAGAATGAGCAGTTCTTC
CDR3aa: CATSRGPENEQFF

d_gene: TRBD2
v_gene: TRBV20-1
j_gene: TRBJ2-1
abundance: NA
CDR3nt: TGCAGTGCTAGGACTAGCGGGGAGCAGTTCTTC
CDR3aa: CSARTSGEQFF

d_gene: NA
v_gene: TRBV30
j_gene: TRBJ1-3
abundance: NA
CDR3nt: TGTGCTGGACGGGACTCTGGAAACACCATATATTTT
CDR3aa: CAGRDSGNTIYF

d_gene: NA
v_gene: TRBV6-1
j_gene: TRBJ1-1
abundance: NA
CDR3nt: TGTGCCAGCAACCAAAGGCGGAACACTGAAGCTTTCTTT
CDR3aa: CASNQRRNTEAFF

d_gene: NA
v_gene: TRBV6-6
j_gene: TRBJ1-1
abundance: NA
CDR3nt: TGTGCCAGCAGCTATTCCACACTTGCAGGGAACACTGAAGCTTTCTTT
CDR3aa: CASSYSTLAGNTEAFF

d_gene: NA
v_gene: TRBV19
j_gene: TRBJ2-1
abundance: NA
CDR3nt: TGTGCCAGTAATGAGGCCAACTCCTACAATGAGCAGTTCTTC
CDR3aa: CASNEANSYNEQFF

d_gene: NA
v_gene: TRBV27
j_gene: TRBJ1-2
abundance: NA
CDR3nt: TGTGCCACCAATTTATCTGAAAAGGGGGGGTTATATGACTACACCTTC
CDR3aa: CATNLSEKGGLYDYTF

d_gene: TRBD1
v_gene: TRBV5-4
j_gene: TRBJ2-7
abundance: NA
CDR3nt: TGTGCCAGCAGCTTGGGAAGGACAGGGCATGGAGGGGTTCAGCGCGAGCAGTACTTC
CDR3aa: CASSLGRTGHGGVQREQYF

d_gene: TRBD2
v_gene: TRBV19
j_gene: TRBJ2-1
abundance: NA
CDR3nt: TGTGCCAGTAGTATGAGCAGCGGGGACCGGAATGAGCAGTTCTTC
CDR3aa: CASSMSSGDRNEQFF

d_gene: TRBD2
v_gene: TRBV7-9
j_gene: TRBJ2-1
abundance: NA
CDR3nt: TGTGCCAGCAGCTTAGTTAGCGGGGTAGACAATGAGCAGTTCTTC
CDR3aa: CASSLVSGVDNEQFF

d_gene: NA
v_gene: TRBV28
j_gene: TRBJ1-1
abundance: NA
CDR3nt: TGTGCCAGCAGCTCGCTTGGGCGGGAAGCTTTCTTT
CDR3aa: CASSSLGREAFF

d_gene: NA
v_gene: TRBV30
j_gene: TRBJ1-5
abundance: NA
CDR3nt: TGTGCCTGGAGTGTTCGTTCCGGGAATCAGCCCCAGCATTTT
CDR3aa: CAWSVRSGNQPQHF

d_gene: TRBD1
v_gene: TRBV5-1
j_gene: TRBJ1-1
abundance: NA
CDR3nt: TGCGCCAGCAGCCCTCGGACAGGGCCTGAAGCTTTCTTT
CDR3aa: CASSPRTGPEAFF

d_gene: NA
v_gene: TRBV5-6
j_gene: TRBJ2-1
abundance: NA
CDR3nt: TGTGCCACCGATACTAGATCAGTGAACAATGAGCAGTTCTTC
CDR3aa: CATDTRSVNNEQFF

d_gene: TRBD1
v_gene: TRBV10-1
j_gene: TRBJ1-2
abundance: NA
CDR3nt: TGCGCCGGAAGAAACAGGGGTACGGTCTATAACTATGGCTACACCTTC
CDR3aa: CAGRNRGTVYNYGYTF

d_gene: NA
v_gene: TRBV5-1
j_gene: TRBJ2-7
abundance: NA
CDR3nt: TGCGCCAGCAGCTTGGAGGGGGGTTTCTACGAGCAGTACTTC
CDR3aa: CASSLEGGFYEQYF

d_gene: TRBD1
v_gene: TRBV7-8
j_gene: TRBJ2-5
abundance: NA
CDR3nt: TGTGCCAGCAGCTTAGGCTGGGACAGGGAACAAGAGACCCAGTACTTC
CDR3aa: CASSLGWDREQETQYF

d_gene: NA
v_gene: TRBV28
j_gene: TRBJ1-5
abundance: NA
CDR3nt: TGTGCCAGCAGTTTGGGGGGCACTTTTGGCAATCAGCCCCAGCATTTT
CDR3aa: CASSLGGTFGNQPQHF

d_gene: TRBD1
v_gene: TRBV9
j_gene: TRBJ2-1
abundance: NA
CDR3nt: TGTGCCAGCAGCGTATTGGGACAGGACTCAGAGCAGTTCTTC
CDR3aa: CASSVLGQDSEQFF

d_gene: NA
v_gene: TRBV2
j_gene: TRBJ1-2
abundance: NA
CDR3nt: TGTGCCAGCAAAGGGGTTGTGTTATATGGCTACACCTTC
CDR3aa: CASKGVVLYGYTF

d_gene: TRBD1
v_gene: TRBV7-6
j_gene: TRBJ1-5
abundance: few
CDR3nt: TGTGCCAGCAGCTTTGGACAGGGGGCCGGGCAGCCCCAGCATTTT
CDR3aa: CASSFGQGAGQPQHF

d_gene: TRBD2
v_gene: TRBV4-2
j_gene: TRBJ2-1
abundance: few
CDR3nt: TGTGCCAGCAGCCAAGACCTACGGAGCGGGAAAATGGGTGAGCAGTTCTTC
CDR3aa: CASSQDLRSGKMGEQFF

d_gene: TRBD2
v_gene: TRBV19
j_gene: TRBJ2-3
abundance: NA
CDR3nt: TGTGCCAGTAGTATACTGGGACTAGCAGGCACGCAGTATTTT
CDR3aa: CASSILGLAGTQYF

d_gene: NA
v_gene: TRBV5-6
j_gene: TRBJ1-3
abundance: NA
CDR3nt: TGTGCCAGCAGCTTGTTCGATAGGAACTCTGGAAACACCATATATTTT
CDR3aa: CASSLFDRNSGNTIYF

d_gene: NA
v_gene: TRBV19
j_gene: TRBJ1-5
abundance: NA
CDR3nt: TGTGCCAGTAGTCCGAATCACGAAAAGAATCAGCCCCAGCATTTT
CDR3aa: CASSPNHEKNQPQHF

d_gene: TRBD1
v_gene: TRBV5-1
j_gene: TRBJ2-7
abundance: NA
CDR3nt: TGCGCCAGCAGCCCCGGGACAGGTTCCTACGAGCAGTACTTC
CDR3aa: CASSPGTGSYEQYF

d_gene: TRBD1
v_gene: TRBV7-9
j_gene: TRBJ2-7
abundance: few
CDR3nt: TGTGCCAGCAGCTCGCGGACAGGGGACTACGAGCAGTACTTC
CDR3aa: CASSSRTGDYEQYF

d_gene: TRBD1
v_gene: TRBV6-6
j_gene: TRBJ2-2
abundance: large
CDR3nt: TGTGCCAGCAGGACAGGGGGCATCGGGGAGCTGTTTTTT
CDR3aa: CASRTGGIGELFF